The T cell receptor (beta chain) described here comes from a study of cytomegalovirus exposure and HLA in healthy donors. Whole-study context: Earlier results showed 117 million unique TCR beta sequences derived from approximately 170 million T cells.

The sample holds a few counts of this clone. Its antigen remains unidentified. PCR employed 60 Vbeta and 13 Jbeta primers. Profiled with immunoSEQ multiplex PCR; TCRdb holds only in-frame clones, not every one. This sample has some 140,000 clones; over 70% occur once, and the top ten carry around 1.5%. Study results and limitations: The study labeled around 160 TCR beta chains cytomegalovirus-associated.

Although they were nominally healthy when sampled, donors likely had unrecorded immune exposures. Specimen: PBMCs. This sequence originates from a young woman in good health and CMV-seronegative.

The CDR3 loop reads CASSYRRETQYF. CDR3 nucleotides: TGTGCCAGCAGTTACAGGCGGGAGACCCAGTACTTC. The chain employs TRBV2 and TRBJ2-5, with D tentatively TRBD1 (5 bases). Germline CDR1 reads SNHLY; CDR2 reads FYNNEI. V dropped 5 bases and J dropped 5 bases, with 9 bases sitting between them. The CDR3 length is 12 residues.